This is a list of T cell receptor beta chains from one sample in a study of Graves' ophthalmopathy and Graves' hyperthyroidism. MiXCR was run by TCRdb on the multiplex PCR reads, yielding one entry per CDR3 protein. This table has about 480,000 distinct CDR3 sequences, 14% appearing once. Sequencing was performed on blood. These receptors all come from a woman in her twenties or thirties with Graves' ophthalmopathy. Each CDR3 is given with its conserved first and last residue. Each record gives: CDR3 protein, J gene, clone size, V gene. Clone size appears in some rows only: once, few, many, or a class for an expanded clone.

CASTPTVSNQPQHF	TRBJ1-5	many	TRBV19
CASGRAGGGQPQHF	TRBJ1-5	many	TRBV19
CASKSSPSRGSGVQETQYF	TRBJ2-5	many	TRBV10-1
CAWSRLAGSNTGELFF	TRBJ2-2	many	TRBV30
CSATPVDRGTYEQYF	TRBJ2-7	many	TRBV20-1
CASSTGQENTEAFF	TRBJ1-1	many	TRBV6-5
CASSLAFAPDTQYF	TRBJ2-3	.	TRBV5-1
CASSYGQGTEAFF	TRBJ1-1	many	TRBV6-5
CASSSRQGGLEQYF	TRBJ2-7	many	TRBV7-2
CAWDRQGIPYEQYF	TRBJ2-7	few	TRBV30
CASSGPRQGAGANVLTF	TRBJ2-6	many	TRBV11-2
CASSYSYGDDSPLHF	TRBJ1-6	.	TRBV6-5
CATVSANTEAFF	TRBJ1-1	many	TRBV15
CASSRTGAFEAFF	TRBJ1-1	few	TRBV27
CASSLSDRGTEQYF	TRBJ2-7	many	TRBV11-2
CASSPEGQPSNSPLHF	TRBJ1-6	many	TRBV27
CASSQSGTPAEQYF	TRBJ2-7	.	TRBV7-2
CATSRDQGFRAGGTGELFF	TRBJ2-2	few	TRBV15
CASSQRTGLYNTEAFF	TRBJ1-1	.	TRBV3-1
CASSRTGLESYEQYF	TRBJ2-7	.	TRBV6-1
CATSLPSGVSSYNEQFF	TRBJ2-1	few	TRBV24-1
CASSLPAGGPKEQYF	TRBJ2-7	many	TRBV28
CASSDTGYYEQYF	TRBJ2-7	many	TRBV6-1
CASSHQGQGMYNQPQHF	TRBJ1-5	few	TRBV11-1
CASSLTGVMGYGYTF	TRBJ1-2	many	TRBV28
CASSQTGPLHF	TRBJ1-6	few	TRBV3-1
CASSSLSVTYEQYF	TRBJ2-7	many	TRBV6-1
CATSDRGPPRTGELFF	TRBJ2-2	many	TRBV24-1
CASRDGQGGELFF	TRBJ2-2	.	TRBV7-3
CASSIEPTALNTEAFF	TRBJ1-1	.	TRBV19
CASSWTVVRGGELFF	TRBJ2-2	many	TRBV12-3/TRBV12-4
CASSPPSLRDTEAFF	TRBJ1-1	.	TRBV18
CASSLLGSYGYTF	TRBJ1-2	many	TRBV12-3/TRBV12-4
CASREVNTEAFF	TRBJ1-1	many	TRBV6-1
CATLQDHRDIQYF	TRBJ2-5	many	TRBV6-1
CASSEPGAGGNTIYF	TRBJ1-3	.	TRBV6-1
CASMIRPGLVSSAKNIKYF	TRBJ2-4	few	TRBV27
CASSLDPWATEAFF	TRBJ1-1	.	TRBV7-2
CSVDRGITEAFF	TRBJ1-1	.	TRBV29-1
CASRGAGWAAEQYF	TRBJ2-7	.	TRBV27
CASSEYAARSDTQYF	TRBJ2-3	many	TRBV6-1